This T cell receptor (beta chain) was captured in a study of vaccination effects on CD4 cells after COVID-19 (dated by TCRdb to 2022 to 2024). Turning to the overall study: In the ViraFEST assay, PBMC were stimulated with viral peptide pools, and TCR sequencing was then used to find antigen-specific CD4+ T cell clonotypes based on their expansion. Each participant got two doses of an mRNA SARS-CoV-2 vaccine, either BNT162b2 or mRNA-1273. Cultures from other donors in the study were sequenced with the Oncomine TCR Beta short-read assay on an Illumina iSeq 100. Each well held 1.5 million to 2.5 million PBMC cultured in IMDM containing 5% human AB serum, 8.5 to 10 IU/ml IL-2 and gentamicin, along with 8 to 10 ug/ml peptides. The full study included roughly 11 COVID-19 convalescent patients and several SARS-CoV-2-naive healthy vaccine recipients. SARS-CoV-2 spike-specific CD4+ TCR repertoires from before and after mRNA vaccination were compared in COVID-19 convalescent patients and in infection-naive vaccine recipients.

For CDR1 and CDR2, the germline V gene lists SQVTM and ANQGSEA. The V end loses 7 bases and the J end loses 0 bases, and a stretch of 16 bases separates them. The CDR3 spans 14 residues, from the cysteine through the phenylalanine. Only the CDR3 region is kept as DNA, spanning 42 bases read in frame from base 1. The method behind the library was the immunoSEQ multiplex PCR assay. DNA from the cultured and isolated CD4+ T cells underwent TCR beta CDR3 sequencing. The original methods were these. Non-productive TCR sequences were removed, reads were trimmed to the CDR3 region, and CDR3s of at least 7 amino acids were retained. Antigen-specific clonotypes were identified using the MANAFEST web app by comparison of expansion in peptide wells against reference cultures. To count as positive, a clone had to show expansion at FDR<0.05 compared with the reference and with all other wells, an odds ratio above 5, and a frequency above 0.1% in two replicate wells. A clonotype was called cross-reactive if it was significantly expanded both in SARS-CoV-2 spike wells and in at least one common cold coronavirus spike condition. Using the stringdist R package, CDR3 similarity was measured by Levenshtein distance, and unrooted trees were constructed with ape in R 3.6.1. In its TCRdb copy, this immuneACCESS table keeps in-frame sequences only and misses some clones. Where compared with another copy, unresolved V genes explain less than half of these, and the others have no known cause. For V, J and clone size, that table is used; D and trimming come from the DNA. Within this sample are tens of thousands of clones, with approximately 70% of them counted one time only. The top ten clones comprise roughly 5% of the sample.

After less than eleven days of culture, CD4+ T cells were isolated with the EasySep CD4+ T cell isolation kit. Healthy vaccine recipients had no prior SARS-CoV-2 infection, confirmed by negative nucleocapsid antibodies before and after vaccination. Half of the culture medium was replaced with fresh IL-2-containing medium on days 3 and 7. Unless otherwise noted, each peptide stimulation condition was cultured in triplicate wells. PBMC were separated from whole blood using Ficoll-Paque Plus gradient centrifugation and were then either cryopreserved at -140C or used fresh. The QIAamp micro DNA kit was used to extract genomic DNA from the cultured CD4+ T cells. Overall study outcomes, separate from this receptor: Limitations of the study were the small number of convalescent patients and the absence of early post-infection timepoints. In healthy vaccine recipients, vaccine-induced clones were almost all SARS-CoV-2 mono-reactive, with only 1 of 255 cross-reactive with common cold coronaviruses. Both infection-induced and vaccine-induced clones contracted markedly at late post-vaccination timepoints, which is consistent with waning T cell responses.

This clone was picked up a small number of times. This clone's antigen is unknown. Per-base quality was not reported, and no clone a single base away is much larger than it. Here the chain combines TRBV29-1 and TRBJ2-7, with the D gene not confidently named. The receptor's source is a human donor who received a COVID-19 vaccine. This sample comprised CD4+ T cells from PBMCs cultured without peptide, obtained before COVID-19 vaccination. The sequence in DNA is TGCAGCGCGAGAACAGACCCAAGCTCCTACGAGCAGTACTTC. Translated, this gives CSARTDPSSYEQYF.